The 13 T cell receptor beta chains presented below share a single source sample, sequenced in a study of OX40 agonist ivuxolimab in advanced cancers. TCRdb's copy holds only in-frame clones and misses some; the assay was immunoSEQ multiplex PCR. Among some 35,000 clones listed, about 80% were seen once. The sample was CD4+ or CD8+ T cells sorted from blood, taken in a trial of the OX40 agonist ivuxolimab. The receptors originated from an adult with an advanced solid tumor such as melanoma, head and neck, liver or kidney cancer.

CDR3 sequence reads: CAISSPSGTRNEQFF. The CDR3 region has the DNA TGTGCCATCAGTAGTCCTAGCGGGACCAGGAATGAGCAGTTCTTC. The chain has TRBV10-3 and TRBJ2-1, with TRBD2 matching 9 bases. The CDR3 contains 15 residues. Germline V gives CDR1 ENHRY, CDR2 SYGVKD. Trimming took 5 bases from V and 7 from J; bases not matched to a gene: 9.

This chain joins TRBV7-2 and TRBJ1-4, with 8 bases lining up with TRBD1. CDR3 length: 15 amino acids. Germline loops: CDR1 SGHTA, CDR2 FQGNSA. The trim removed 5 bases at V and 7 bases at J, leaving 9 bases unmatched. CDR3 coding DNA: TGTGCCAGCAGCCCTAACAGGGGGGGCGGTGAAAAACTGTTTTTT. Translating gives CASSPNRGGGEKLFF. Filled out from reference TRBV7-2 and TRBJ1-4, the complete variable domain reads GAGVSQSPSNKVTEKGKDVELRCDPISGHTALYWYRQSLGQGLEFLIYFQGNSAPDKSGLPSDRFSAERTGGSVSTLTIQRTQQEDSAVYLCASSPNRGGGEKLFFGSGTQLSVL.

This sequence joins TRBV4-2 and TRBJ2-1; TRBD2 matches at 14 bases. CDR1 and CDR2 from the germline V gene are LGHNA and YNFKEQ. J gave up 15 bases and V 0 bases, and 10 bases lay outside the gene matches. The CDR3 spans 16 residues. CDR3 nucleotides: TGTGCCAGCAGCCAAGATAGAGGGACTAGCGGGAGATACGTGTTCTTC. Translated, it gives CASSQDRGTSGRYVFF.

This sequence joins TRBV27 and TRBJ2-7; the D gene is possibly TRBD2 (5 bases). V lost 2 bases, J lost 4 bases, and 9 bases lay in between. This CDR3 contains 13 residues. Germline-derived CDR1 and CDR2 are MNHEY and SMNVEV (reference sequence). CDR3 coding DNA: TGTGCCAGCAGTTTACGGGAATCGTACGAGCAGTACTTC. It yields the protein CASSLRESYEQYF.

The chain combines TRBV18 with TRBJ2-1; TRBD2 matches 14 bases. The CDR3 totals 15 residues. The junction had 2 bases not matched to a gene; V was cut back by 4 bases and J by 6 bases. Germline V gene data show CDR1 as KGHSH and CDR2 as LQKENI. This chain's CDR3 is CASSRLAGGPNEQFF. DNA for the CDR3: TGTGCCAGCTCACGACTAGCGGGAGGGCCCAATGAGCAGTTCTTC.

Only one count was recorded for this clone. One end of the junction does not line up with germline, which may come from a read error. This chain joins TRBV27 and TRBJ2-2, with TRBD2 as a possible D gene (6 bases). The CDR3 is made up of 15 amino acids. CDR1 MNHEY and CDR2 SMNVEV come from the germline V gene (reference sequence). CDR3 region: CVSSLGLTNTGELFF. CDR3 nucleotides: TGTGTCAGCAGTTTGGGACTGACGAACACCGGGGAGCTGTTTTTT.

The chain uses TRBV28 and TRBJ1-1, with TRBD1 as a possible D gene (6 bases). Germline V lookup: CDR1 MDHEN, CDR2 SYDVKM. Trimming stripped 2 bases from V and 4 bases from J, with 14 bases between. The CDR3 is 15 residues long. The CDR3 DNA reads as TGTGCCAGCAGTTTACTCAGGGGCGGGGGCACTGAAGCTTTCTTT. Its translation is CASSLLRGGGTEAFF.

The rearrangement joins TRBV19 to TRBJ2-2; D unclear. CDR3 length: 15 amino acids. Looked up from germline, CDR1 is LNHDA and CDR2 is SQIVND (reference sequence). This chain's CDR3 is CAARNRGAATGELFF. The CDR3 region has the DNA TGTGCGGCCCGGAATCGAGGTGCGGCCACCGGGGAGCTGTTTTTT. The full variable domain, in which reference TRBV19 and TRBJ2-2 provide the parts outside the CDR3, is DGGITQSPKYLFRKEGQNVTLSCEQNLNHDAMYWYRQDPGQGLRLIYYSQIVNDFQKGDIAEGYSVSREKKESFPLTVTSAQKNPTAFYLCAARNRGAATGELFFGEGSRLTVL.

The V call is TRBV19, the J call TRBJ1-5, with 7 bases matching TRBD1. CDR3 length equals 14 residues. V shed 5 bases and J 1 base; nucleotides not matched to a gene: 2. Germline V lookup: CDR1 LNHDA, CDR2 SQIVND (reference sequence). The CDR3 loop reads CASSVQGSNQPQHF. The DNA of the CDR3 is TGTGCCAGTAGTGTACAGGGGAGCAATCAGCCCCAGCATTTT.

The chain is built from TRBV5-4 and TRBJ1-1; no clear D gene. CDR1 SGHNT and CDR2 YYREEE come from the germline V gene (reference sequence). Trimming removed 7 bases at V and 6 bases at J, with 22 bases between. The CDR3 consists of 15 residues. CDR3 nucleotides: TGTGCCAGCCAGAAAAAGACGGGCTTCGGGGCTGAAGCTTTCTTT. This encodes CASQKKTGFGAEAFF.

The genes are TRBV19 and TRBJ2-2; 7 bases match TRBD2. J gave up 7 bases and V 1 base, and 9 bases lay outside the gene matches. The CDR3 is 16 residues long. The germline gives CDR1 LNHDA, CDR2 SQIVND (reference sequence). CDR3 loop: CASSIGGGSSVGELFF. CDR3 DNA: TGTGCCAGTAGTATAGGTGGCGGGAGTAGTGTCGGGGAGCTGTTTTTT. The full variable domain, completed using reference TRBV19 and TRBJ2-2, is DGGITQSPKYLFRKEGQNVTLSCEQNLNHDAMYWYRQDPGQGLRLIYYSQIVNDFQKGDIAEGYSVSREKKESFPLTVTSAQKNPTAFYLCASSIGGGSSVGELFFGEGSRLTVL.

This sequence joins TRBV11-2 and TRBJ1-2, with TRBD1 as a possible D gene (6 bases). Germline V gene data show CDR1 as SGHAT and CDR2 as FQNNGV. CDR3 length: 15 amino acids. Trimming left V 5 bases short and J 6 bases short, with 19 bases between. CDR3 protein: CASSPRDTLRDGYTF. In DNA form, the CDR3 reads TGTGCCAGCAGCCCCCGGGACACCCTCCGGGATGGCTACACCTTC. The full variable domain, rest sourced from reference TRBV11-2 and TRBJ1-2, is EAGVAQSPRYKIIEKRQSVAFWCNPISGHATLYWYQQILGQGPKLLIQFQNNGVVDDSQLPKDRFSAERLKGVDSTLKIQPAKLEDSAVYLCASSPRDTLRDGYTFGSGTRLTVV.

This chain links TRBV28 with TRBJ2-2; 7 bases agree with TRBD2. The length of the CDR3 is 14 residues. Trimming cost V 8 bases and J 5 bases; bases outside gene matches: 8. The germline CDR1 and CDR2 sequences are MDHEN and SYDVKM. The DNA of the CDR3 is TGTGCCAGCGGAGGGACTACATTAACCGGGGAGCTGTTTTTT. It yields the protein CASGGTTLTGELFF.